This T cell receptor (beta chain) was recovered during a study of blood T cell repertoires in COVID-19. Study overall: Samples representing acute and convalescent COVID-19 were sourced from the United States, Italy and Spain. T cells, B-cell-depleted T cells, or PBMCs provided the cDNA or gDNA that served as material.

Under the authors' procedure: Using reference gene primer amplification, nucleated cell counts were estimated. Only in-frame clones appear in the TCRdb table, and some are missing; sequencing was by immunoSEQ multiplex PCR. D and trimming come from the DNA, and the V and J calls and clone size come from that table. The sample carries over 55,000 clones, 65% to 85% recorded once. This CDR3 is built from 16 residues. The V end was cut by 4 bases, the J end by 0 bases, with 14 bases between. The germline V gene encodes CDR1 SGHRS and CDR2 YFSETQ. The sample consisted of peripheral blood. This sequence joins TRBV5-1 and TRBJ2-1; a possible D gene is TRBD1 (6 bases). The receptor's source is a man aged 45-65 years with active COVID-19. CDR3 in DNA: TGCGCCAGCAGCGAGCTGACAGGAGACTCCTACAATGAGCAGTTCTTC. Its translation: CASSELTGDSYNEQFF.